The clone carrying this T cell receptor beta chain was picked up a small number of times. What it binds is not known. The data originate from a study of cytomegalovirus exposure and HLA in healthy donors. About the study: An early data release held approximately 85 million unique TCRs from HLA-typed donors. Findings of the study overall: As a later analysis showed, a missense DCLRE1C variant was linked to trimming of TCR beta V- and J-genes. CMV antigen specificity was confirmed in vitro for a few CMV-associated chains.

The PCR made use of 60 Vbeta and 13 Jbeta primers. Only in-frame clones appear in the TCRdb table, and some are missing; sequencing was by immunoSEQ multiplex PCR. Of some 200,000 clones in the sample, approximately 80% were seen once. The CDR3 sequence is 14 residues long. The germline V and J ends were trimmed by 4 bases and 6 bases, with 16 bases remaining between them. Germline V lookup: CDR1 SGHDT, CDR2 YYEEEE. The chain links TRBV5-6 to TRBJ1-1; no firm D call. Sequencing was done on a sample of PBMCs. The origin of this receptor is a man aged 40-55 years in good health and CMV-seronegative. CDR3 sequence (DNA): TGTGCCAGCAGCGGCGGTTGGGTTAGTGCTGAAGCTTTCTTT. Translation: CASSGGWVSAEAFF. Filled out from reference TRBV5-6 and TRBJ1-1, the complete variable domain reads DAGVTQSPTHLIKTRGQQVTLRCSPKSGHDTVSWYQQALGQGPQFIFQYYEEEERQRGNFPDRFSGHQFPNYSSELNVNALLLGDSALYLCASSGGWVSAEAFFGQGTRLTVV.